This TCR beta chain was sequenced in a study of blood T cell repertoires in COVID-19. Overall study: Spain, Italy and the United States supplied samples that represented acute and convalescent COVID-19.

V was trimmed by 8 bases and J by 7 bases, leaving 17 bases between them. Germline V CDR1 and CDR2: MDHEN, SYDVKM. CDR3 length equals 14 residues. The authors' processing: Researchers report that nucleated cell counts were estimated from reference gene primer amplification. Data came from immunoSEQ multiplex PCR; TCRdb stores just in-frame clones and leaves some out. That table is the source of V, J and clone size, and D and trimming were worked out from the DNA. This table has roughly 240,000 clones, 80% to 90% appearing once. Researchers sorted participants into cohorts using their self-reported clinical history.

This receptor was obtained from a woman aged 25 to 39 with acute COVID-19. The J gene is TRBJ1-4, the V gene TRBV28; no definite D call. The sample consisted of PBMCs or T cells enriched from blood (not recorded which). CDR3 nucleotide sequence: TGTGCCAGCCTCGCTTCCCTAGCTGGTGAAAAACTGTTTTTT. It is translated as CASLASLAGEKLFF.